The rows below give T cell receptor beta chains drawn from one sample of a study of identical twins. MiXCR, applied by TCRdb to the 5' RACE reads, yields one record per CDR3 protein. The data hold about 550,000 distinct CDR3 sequences, with under 25% observed a single time. These same data were also listed under a study on yellow fever vaccine responses in identical twins.

Sequencing input: CD4+ T cells sorted from blood. The source is a woman aged 18-29 years in good health. CDR3s include the opening cysteine and the closing phenylalanine or tryptophan. Fields, in order: D gene, V gene, J gene, clone size, CDR3 DNA, CDR3 protein. D genes are given only for firm matches. Only part of the rows carry a size: once, few, many, or a class if the clone is expanded.

d_call: TRBD2
v_call: TRBV12-3/TRBV12-4
j_call: TRBJ2-1
clone_size: few
cdr3_nt: TGTGCCAGCAGCGGGAACCGACTAGCGGGGGATGAGCAGTTCTTC
cdr3_aa: CASSGNRLAGDEQFF

d_call: .
v_call: TRBV4-1
j_call: TRBJ2-6
clone_size: .
cdr3_nt: TGCGCCAGCAATCGGGGCAGGGGTTTTTCAAACTCTGGGGCCAACGTCCTGACTTTC
cdr3_aa: CASNRGRGFSNSGANVLTF

d_call: TRBD2
v_call: TRBV12-3/TRBV12-4
j_call: TRBJ2-3
clone_size: few
cdr3_nt: TGTGCCAGCACCTTGACTAGCGGAAATTGGGGGGATACGCAGTATTTT
cdr3_aa: CASTLTSGNWGDTQYF

d_call: .
v_call: TRBV12-3/TRBV12-4
j_call: TRBJ2-7
clone_size: .
cdr3_nt: TGTGCCAGCAGTTTTCTCTCCTTCTCCTACGAGCAGTACTTC
cdr3_aa: CASSFLSFSYEQYF

d_call: .
v_call: TRBV6-1
j_call: TRBJ1-1
clone_size: few
cdr3_nt: TGTGCCAGCAGTGAATACGAGGGGAACACTGAAGCTTTCTTT
cdr3_aa: CASSEYEGNTEAFF

d_call: .
v_call: TRBV18
j_call: TRBJ2-6
clone_size: few
cdr3_nt: TGTGCCAGCTCACCATCTAGTAGCGGCTCTGGGGCCAACGTCCTGACTTTC
cdr3_aa: CASSPSSSGSGANVLTF

d_call: .
v_call: TRBV27
j_call: TRBJ2-3
clone_size: .
cdr3_nt: TGTGCCAGCAGTTTAAGGGGCCCACAGCAGCTGGATACGCAGTATTTT
cdr3_aa: CASSLRGPQQLDTQYF

d_call: .
v_call: TRBV10-3
j_call: TRBJ2-3
clone_size: many
cdr3_nt: TGTGCCATCAGGGGGCCCACAGATACGCAGTATTTT
cdr3_aa: CAIRGPTDTQYF

d_call: TRBD1
v_call: TRBV9
j_call: TRBJ2-2
clone_size: .
cdr3_nt: TGTGCCAGCAGCGTAGAGGAGACAGGGGGAAACACCGGGGAGCTGTTTTTT
cdr3_aa: CASSVEETGGNTGELFF

d_call: TRBD1
v_call: TRBV12-3/TRBV12-4
j_call: TRBJ2-2
clone_size: many
cdr3_nt: TGTGCCAGCAGTATCCTAGGGGGCCGGGCCGGGGAGCTGTTTTTT
cdr3_aa: CASSILGGRAGELFF

d_call: .
v_call: TRBV7-4
j_call: TRBJ1-5
clone_size: .
cdr3_nt: TGTGCCAGCAGCTCCAGGGAATATAATCAGCCCCAGCATTTT
cdr3_aa: CASSSREYNQPQHF

d_call: TRBD2
v_call: TRBV20-1
j_call: TRBJ2-2
clone_size: few
cdr3_nt: TGCAGTGCCCCTGGACGGAACCGCGCGGGAGAGGCCGGGGAGCTGTTTTTT
cdr3_aa: CSAPGRNRAGEAGELFF